This TCR beta chain was documented in a study of blood T cell repertoires in COVID-19. Study-level information: Italy, Spain and the United States were the sources of the convalescent and acute COVID-19 samples. Sample material is recorded as cDNA or gDNA derived from T cells, B-cell-depleted T cells, or PBMCs.

Authors' data handling: It was from reference gene primer amplification that nucleated cell counts were estimated. Generated by immunoSEQ multiplex PCR, the TCRdb table keeps only in-frame clones and is missing some. V, J and clone size reflect that table, while D and trimming were determined from the DNA. The data contain approximately 80,000 clones, over 70% of them singletons. The V gene's germline CDR1 is KGHSH and CDR2 LQKENI. The V end was cut by 6 bases, the J end by 0 bases, with 20 bases between. This CDR3 contains 17 residues. This clonotype was obtained from a man aged 45-65 years with active or convalescent COVID-19. The chain joins TRBV18 to TRBJ1-1, with unresolved D. The sample comprised peripheral blood. CDR3 bases: TGTGCCAGCTCCCTCCAGGCAGCCCGAACCATGAACACTGAAGCTTTCTTT. This encodes CASSLQAARTMNTEAFF. Full variable domain (remainder filled in from reference TRBV18 and TRBJ1-1): NAGVMQNPRHLVRRRGQEARLRCSPMKGHSHVYWYRQLPEEGLKFMVYLQKENIIDESGMPKERFSAEFPKEGPSILRIQQVVRGDSAAYFCASSLQAARTMNTEAFFGQGTRLTVV.